This T cell receptor (beta chain) comes out of a study of HIV-infected patients and healthy controls. Approximately 510 ng RNA was reverse transcribed with alpha and beta constant-region primers. Alpha and beta chain libraries were made separately by chain-specific third strand synthesis with multiplexing indices. A 5' RACE adapter with a random hexamer and the SP2 primer site was joined to cDNA. The library had 12-nucleotide molecular identifiers formed by two random hexamers joined together. MiXCR was run by TCRdb on the 5' RACE reads, yielding one entry per CDR3 protein. Of some 15,000 distinct CDR3 sequences in the sample, more than 8% were seen once. Study results and limitations: HIV-infected patients shared fewer CDR3 sequences between individuals than healthy controls.

Trimming took 0 bases from V and 4 from J, leaving 10 bases between them. Germline V lookup: CDR1 DFQATT, CDR2 SNEGSKA (reference sequence). This CDR3 contains 14 residues. This clonotype was found many times. Its antigen remains unidentified. Whole blood was used without fractionation, so all unsorted peripheral T cells were included. J is TRBJ2-1 and V is TRBV20-1; D unclear. Sequenced: blood. This TCR came from an adult in good health. CDR3 sequence (DNA): TGCAGTGCTAGAGACTCGGTGGGATACAATGAGCAGTTCTTC. Its translation: CSARDSVGYNEQFF.